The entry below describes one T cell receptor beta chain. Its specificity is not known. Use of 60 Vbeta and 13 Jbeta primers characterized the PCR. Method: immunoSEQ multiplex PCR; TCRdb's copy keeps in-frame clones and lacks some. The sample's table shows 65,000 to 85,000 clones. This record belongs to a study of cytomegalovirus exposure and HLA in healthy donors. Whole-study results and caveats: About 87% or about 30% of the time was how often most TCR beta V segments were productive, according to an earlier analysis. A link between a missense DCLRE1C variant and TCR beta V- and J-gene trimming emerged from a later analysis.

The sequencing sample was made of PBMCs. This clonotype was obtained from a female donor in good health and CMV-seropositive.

The CDR3 is CASSLVGGVYEQYF. The CDR3 DNA is TGTGCCAGCAGCTTGGTCGGGGGGGTTTACGAGCAGTACTTC. V is TRBV5-6 and J is TRBJ2-7, with 8 bases that match TRBD2. Unmatched junction bases numbered 3, after V lost 0 bases and J lost 4 bases. Per the germline V gene, CDR1 is SGHDT and CDR2 is YYEEEE. The CDR3 totals 14 residues.